This T cell receptor beta chain was identified in a study of vaccination effects on CD4 cells after COVID-19 (dated by TCRdb to 2022 to 2024). Context from the whole study: Across the study, the median time from the second dose to post-vaccine sampling was 72 days (range 14 to 241). SARS-CoV-2 spike-specific CD4+ TCR repertoires were compared before and after mRNA vaccination in COVID-19 convalescent patients and in infection-naive vaccine recipients. A total of roughly 9 COVID-19 convalescent patients and a handful of SARS-CoV-2-naive healthy vaccine recipients were included in the full study. Cultures from other donors in the study were sequenced with the Oncomine TCR Beta short-read assay on an Illumina iSeq 100.

In the ViraFEST assay, PBMC were stimulated with viral peptide pools, and TCR sequencing was then used to find antigen-specific CD4+ T cell clonotypes based on their expansion. After about 10 days of culture, CD4+ T cells were isolated with the EasySep CD4+ T cell isolation kit. Each participant received two doses of an mRNA SARS-CoV-2 vaccine, either BNT162b2 or mRNA-1273. None of the healthy vaccine recipients had a prior SARS-CoV-2 infection, which was confirmed by nucleocapsid antibody tests that came back negative both before and after vaccination. Each well held 1.5 million to 2 million PBMC cultured in IMDM containing roughly 5% human AB serum, 8 to 10 IU/ml IL-2 and gentamicin, along with approximately 10 ug/ml peptides. On days 3 and 7, half of the culture medium was replaced with fresh IL-2-containing medium. Unless noted otherwise, every peptide stimulation condition was grown in triplicate wells. Using Ficoll-Paque Plus gradient centrifugation, PBMC were separated from whole blood and then either used fresh or cryopreserved at -140C. Overlapping peptide pools spanned the spike proteins of SARS-CoV-2 and the common cold coronaviruses HCoV-NL63, HCoV-OC43 and HCoV-229E. The QIAamp micro DNA kit was used to extract genomic DNA from the cultured CD4+ T cells.

Receptor amplification or capture employed the immunoSEQ multiplex PCR assay. DNA from the cultured and isolated CD4+ T cells underwent TCR beta CDR3 sequencing. For the original study's pipeline: The analysis removed non-productive TCR sequences, trimmed reads to the CDR3 region, and retained only CDR3s that were 7 or more amino acids long. The MANAFEST web app was used to pick out antigen-specific clonotypes by comparing their expansion in peptide wells with that in reference cultures. To be called positive, a clone needed expansion at FDR<0.05 compared with the reference and with all other wells, an odds ratio greater than 5, and a frequency greater than 0.1% in two replicate wells. Clonotypes significantly expanded in SARS-CoV-2 spike wells and in at least one common cold coronavirus spike condition were defined as cross-reactive. CDR3 similarity was assessed by Levenshtein distance with the stringdist R package, and unrooted trees were built with ape in R 3.6.1. This is the immuneACCESS table as TCRdb keeps it, with only in-frame sequences that have V and J called. A part of the clones is gone; compared with another copy, unresolved V genes explain less than half, and the rest is unexplained. That table is the source of V, J and clone size, and D and trimming were worked out from the DNA. Counted in this sample were roughly 59,000 clones; roughly 80% of them appeared once. The ten biggest clones cover roughly 2% of the sample.

General study outcomes and caveats: At late post-vaccination timepoints, both infection-induced and vaccine-induced clones showed marked clonal contraction, consistent with waning T cell responses. The study was limited by a small number of convalescent patients, and early post-infection timepoints were lacking. In healthy vaccine recipients, vaccine-induced clones were almost all SARS-CoV-2 mono-reactive, with only 1 of 255 being cross-reactive with common cold coronaviruses.

With regard to this clone: The antigen it binds to is not known. Base qualities were left out, and no much larger clone turns up one base away.

A distance of 14 bases separates the germline ends of V and J, which lose 4 bases and 7 bases respectively. Per the germline V gene, MNHEY is the CDR1 and SVGAGI is the CDR2. Including cysteine and phenylalanine, the CDR3 has 14 amino acids. Only the CDR3 part of the read is kept: 42 bases, read in frame from the first base. The TCR was taken from a human donor who received a COVID-19 vaccine. The rearrangement joined TRBV6-5 to TRBJ1-5; tentative D gene TRBD1, with 5 bases matching. The input for sequencing was CD4+ T cells from PBMCs cultured with HCoV-OC43 spike peptides, taken after COVID-19 vaccination. This specimen's cell subset or site label, per the study, means: HCoV-OC43 spike overlapping peptide pool stimulation. CDR3 sequence: CASSSLRGDQPQHF. Read as DNA, the sequence is TGTGCCAGCAGTTCCCTTCGGGGGGACCAGCCCCAGCATTTT.